The clone carrying this T cell receptor (beta chain) appeared a few times. Its antigen is unidentified. This sample is part of a study of T cell repertoires in cytomegalovirus infection. Germline V gives CDR1 SGHVS, CDR2 FNYEAQ. Unmatched junction bases numbered 9, after V lost 5 bases and J lost 2 bases. The CDR3 is made up of 16 amino acids. MiXCR was run by TCRdb on the reads, yielding one entry per CDR3 protein. The data show some 180,000 distinct CDR3 sequences, about a sixth seen once. Study observations and caveats: There were HLA-C-restricted CMV-specific TCR beta clonotypes dominating the ex vivo response.

The specimen was CD8+ T cells from PBMCs. The receptor comes from a human donor in good health (CMV status not recorded). Some clones in this sample may be carry-over from other donors' samples. This rearrangement joins TRBV7-6 to TRBJ2-1; 7 bases line up with TRBD1. The CDR3: CASSGQRDSTYNEQFF. CDR3 bases: TGTGCCAGCAGCGGACAAAGGGACAGCACCTACAATGAGCAGTTCTTC.